The 17 T cell receptor beta chains given below trace back to one sample, sequenced in a study of blood T cell repertoires in COVID-19. This table comes from immunoSEQ multiplex PCR, and its TCRdb copy is limited to in-frame clones, with some not included. Of about 48,000 clones listed, roughly 85% are singletons. Sequenced: peripheral blood. These receptors came from a human donor in a cohort sampled during active COVID-19. The donor label of this sample is uncertain.

The chain joins TRBV4-3 to TRBJ2-7; 7 bases map to TRBD2. The CDR3 consists of 15 residues. V lost 0 bases and J lost 1; bases outside the gene matches: 3. Germline values: CDR1 LGHNA, CDR2 YSLEER. The CDR3 sequence: CASSQDPRGSYEQYF. CDR3 DNA: TGCGCCAGCAGCCAAGATCCGCGGGGGTCCTACGAGCAGTACTTC.

The chain carries TRBV9 and TRBJ2-1; a possible D gene is TRBD2 (7 bases). The CDR3 is 14 residues long. Germline V lookup: CDR1 SGDLS, CDR2 YYNGEE. Trimming cost V 0 bases and J 8 bases, with 12 bases left between them. CDR3 region: CASSVGRGAYEQFF. CDR3 nucleotides: TGTGCCAGCAGCGTAGGCCGGGGGGCATATGAGCAGTTCTTC.

This chain uses TRBV7-2 with TRBJ2-1; 9 positions agree with TRBD2. The J segment lost 12 bases and the V segment lost 5 bases, leaving 2 bases of the junction unmatched. CDR1 and CDR2 (germline): SGHTA, FQGNSA. The CDR3 totals 11 residues. CDR3 region: CASSRSGGQFF. The CDR3 DNA sequence: TGTGCCAGCAGCCGTAGCGGGGGGCAGTTCTTC.

This clone was seen just once. This chain uses TRBV19 with TRBJ1-6; the D gene is possibly TRBD1 (6 bases). CDR3 length: 13 amino acids. The V gene lost 3 bases and the J gene lost 16 bases, with 16 bases spanning the gap. Per the germline V gene, CDR1 is LNHDA and CDR2 is SQIVND (reference sequence). CDR3 DNA: TGTGCCAGTAGTATTCTGGACAGCGATTTTCTCCACTTT. Its translation: CASSILDSDFLHF.

The chain has TRBV7-8 and TRBJ1-2, with TRBD1 matching over 7 bases. Losses at the gene ends were 5 bases for V and 4 bases for J; bases not matched to a gene: 10. CDR1 is SGHVS and CDR2 is FQNEAQ in the germline V gene. The CDR3 extends over 15 amino acids. The CDR3 region is CASSRNQGQLYGYTF. The CDR3 DNA follows: TGTGCCAGCAGCCGAAATCAGGGACAGCTCTATGGCTACACCTTC.

V is TRBV4-1 and J is TRBJ2-3; 8 nucleotides align to TRBD1. Germline V gene sequence: CDR1 MGHRA, CDR2 YSYEKL. This CDR3 is 16 amino acids long. The J segment lost 8 bases and the V segment lost 0 bases, leaving 10 bases of the junction unmatched. DNA of the CDR3: TGCGCCAGCAGCCAAGAAAAAACAGGGGGTAGCGGTACGCAGTATTTT. It yields the protein CASSQEKTGGSGTQYF.

The V call is TRBV6-5, the J call TRBJ2-7; 8 bases map to TRBD1. This CDR3 spans 16 amino acids. V shed 0 bases and J 4 bases; nucleotides not matched to a gene: 8. The germline CDR1 and CDR2 sequences are MNHEY and SVGAGI. CDR3 amino acids: CASSYSPQGAGYEQYF. The CDR3 coding sequence is TGTGCCAGCAGTTACTCGCCGCAGGGGGCCGGATACGAGCAGTACTTC.

DNA of the CDR3: TGTGCCAGCAGTTACACCCAGGGGCAAAACTATGGCTACACCTTC. The encoded protein is CASSYTQGQNYGYTF. The chain combines TRBV6-5 with TRBJ1-2; a possible D gene is TRBD1 (6 bases). Between the trimmed V and J ends, which lost 2 bases and 2 bases, there was a span of 12 bases. Per the germline V gene, CDR1 is MNHEY and CDR2 is SVGAGI. The CDR3 spans 15 residues.

The rearrangement joins TRBV19 to TRBJ2-1; TRBD2 aligns across 7 bases. Germline V gene lookup returns CDR1 LNHDA and CDR2 SQIVND (reference sequence). The length of the CDR3 is 17 residues. Losses at the gene ends were 5 bases for V and 7 bases for J; bases not matched to a gene: 17. This chain's CDR3 is CASSQLSSNRGGNEQFF. The CDR3 region has the DNA TGTGCCAGTAGTCAACTCAGTAGTAACCGGGGAGGGAATGAGCAGTTCTTC.

This rearrangement joins TRBV7-2 to TRBJ1-1; no firm D call. V shed 3 bases and J shed 0 bases, with 5 bases lying between them. The germline gives CDR1 SGHTA, CDR2 FQGNSA. CDR3 length: 13 amino acids. The CDR3 reads CASSLRMNTEAFF. The CDR3 DNA is TGTGCCAGCAGCTTGAGGATGAACACTGAAGCTTTCTTT.

The chain carries TRBV11-2 and TRBJ1-1; D is unresolved. The germline V gene has CDR1 SGHAT and CDR2 FQNNGV. The CDR3 extends over 15 amino acids. V was trimmed by 5 bases and J by 7 bases, leaving 20 bases between them. CDR3 in amino acids: CASSLLTRETGEAFF. The CDR3 DNA follows: TGTGCCAGCAGCCTCCTGACACGGGAGACGGGTGAAGCTTTCTTT. Looking up the rest from reference TRBV11-2 and TRBJ1-1 gives the full variable domain: EAGVAQSPRYKIIEKRQSVAFWCNPISGHATLYWYQQILGQGPKLLIQFQNNGVVDDSQLPKDRFSAERLKGVDSTLKIQPAKLEDSAVYLCASSLLTRETGEAFFGQGTRLTVV.

This chain connects TRBV6-1 to TRBJ1-1; no firm D call. Looked up from germline, CDR1 is MNHNS and CDR2 is SASEGT. This CDR3 is built from 17 residues. V lost 4 bases and J 1 base, leaving 19 bases between the germline ends. The CDR3 is CASSGRVSGFWNTEAFF. In DNA, the CDR3 is TGTGCCAGCAGTGGAAGGGTAAGCGGGTTTTGGAACACTGAAGCTTTCTTT.

This clone was counted a few times. This chain joins TRBV5-6 and TRBJ2-7; tentatively, D is TRBD1 (6 bases). CDR1 SGHDT and CDR2 YYEEEE come from the germline V gene. CDR3 length: 13 residues. V was shortened by 4 bases and J by 4 bases, with 12 bases between the two germline ends. The CDR3 sequence: CASSPIQGYEQYF. Written as DNA, the CDR3 is TGTGCCAGCAGCCCAATCCAGGGGTACGAGCAGTACTTC.

This clone was observed once. The chain links TRBV2 to TRBJ1-5; 8 positions agree with TRBD1. Germline loops: CDR1 SNHLY, CDR2 FYNNEI. V trimming: 3 bases; J trimming: 2 bases; junction bases outside the gene matches: 0. This CDR3 is built from 14 residues. This CDR3 reads CASSETGGNQPQHF. For the CDR3, the DNA is TGTGCCAGCAGTGAGACAGGGGGCAATCAGCCCCAGCATTTT.

This chain links TRBV5-1 with TRBJ2-2; no clear D gene. The CDR3 runs 15 residues. V dropped 0 bases and J dropped 1 base, with 7 bases sitting between them. Germline V gene data show CDR1 as SGHRS and CDR2 as YFSETQ. The CDR3 bases are TGCGCCAGCAGCTTGGGTGCAGTGAACACCGGGGAGCTGTTTTTT. It translates to CASSLGAVNTGELFF.

This clone was observed once. This rearrangement joins TRBV3-1 (or the pseudogene TRBV3-2) to TRBJ1-5; D not resolved. The length of the CDR3 is 13 residues. V lost 4 bases and J lost 7, with 11 bases in between. Germline CDR1 reads LGHDT; CDR2 reads YNNKEL (reference sequence). The CDR3 loop is CASSLGARQPQHF. The CDR3 DNA is TGTGCCAGCAGCCTCGGTGCGCGGCAGCCCCAGCATTTT.

A single count supports this clone. The chain is built from TRBV6-5 and TRBJ2-7; D is unclear. This CDR3 region has 14 residues. Between the trimmed V and J ends, which lost 10 bases and 4 bases, there was a span of 20 bases. From germline, CDR1 is MNHEY and CDR2 SVGAGI. This chain's CDR3 is CATLTDRNPYEQYF. The CDR3, as DNA: TGTGCCACCCTAACCGATAGAAACCCTTACGAGCAGTACTTC.